The sequence of this T cell receptor (beta chain) was determined in a study of T-cell reconstitution after alpha-beta-depleted transplantation in children. Overall study results and limits: Most T-cell counts and diversity one year after the transplant came from T cells that were newly produced. It was surviving recipient T cells and thymic progenitors that gave some patients high TCRbeta diversity at day 60. After transplant, at about two months, alpha-beta T cells were reportedly derived from several hundred expanded graft clones.

As regards this clonotype: Its matching antigen is unknown.

The CDR3 runs 14 residues. Germline trimming cut 5 bases from V and 0 bases from J; bases unmatched to any gene: 4. The authors prepared the TCRbeta library with unique molecular identifiers. TCRdb called the PCR reads again in MiXCR, with one record for every CDR3 protein. The top ten clones hold 25% to 30% of a sample with about 470,000 distinct CDR3 sequences, around two fifths of them seen once. The V call is TRBV12-3 or TRBV12-4, the J call TRBJ2-7; 7 positions agree with TRBD1. This TCR derives from a girl aged 2-9 years with aplastic anemia, due to receive a stem cell transplant. The input for sequencing was PBMCs, taken before TCRalphabeta/CD19-depleted stem cell transplant. In DNA form, the CDR3 reads TGTGCCAGCAGTACAGGGGCGTCCTCCTACGAGCAGTACTTC. Amino acid sequence: CASSTGASSYEQYF.